These 23 T cell receptor beta chains were sequenced from one sample in a study of blood T cell repertoires in COVID-19. Repertoires were generated with immunoSEQ multiplex PCR, while TCRdb's copy carries only in-frame clones and drops some. The sample lists 150,000 to 200,000 clones; 84% were seen once. Sequenced sample: peripheral blood. All receptors derive from a woman of 80 years or more with COVID-19, enrolled during active disease.

This clone came up once. The V and J genes are TRBV11-1 and TRBJ2-1; TRBD2 matches at 9 bases. The CDR3 runs 15 residues. Germline trimming cut 1 base from V and 8 bases from J; bases unmatched to any gene: 6. Germline CDR1 and CDR2: SGHAT and FQDESV (reference sequence). DNA for the CDR3: TGTGCCAGCAGCTTAGGACTAGCGGACGTCTATGAGCAGTTCTTC. Its protein is CASSLGLADVYEQFF.

The chain uses TRBV15 and TRBJ2-1, with 8 bases lining up with TRBD2. The V and J ends lost 6 bases and 9 bases, in that order; junction bases with no gene match: 7. CDR1 and CDR2 from the germline V gene are LNHNV and YYDKDF (reference sequence). This CDR3 is built from 13 residues. CDR3 in amino acids: CATRDGRGGEQFF. The CDR3 DNA reads TGTGCCACCAGAGACGGACGGGGGGGTGAGCAGTTCTTC.

The CDR3 region has the DNA TGTGCCAGCAGCCAAGATACTAGGCCCCTATACAATGAGCAGTTCTTC. Translated: CASSQDTRPLYNEQFF. This chain uses TRBV14 with TRBJ2-1; tentative D call: TRBD2 (5 bases). The germline V gene has CDR1 SGHDN and CDR2 FVKESK. The CDR3 contains 16 residues. V lost 0 bases and J 4 bases, leaving 13 bases between the germline ends. Full variable domain (remainder filled in from reference TRBV14 and TRBJ2-1): EAGVTQFPSHSVIEKGQTVTLRCDPISGHDNLYWYRRVMGKEIKFLLHFVKESKQDESGMPNNRFLAERTGGTYSTLKVQPAELEDSGVYFCASSQDTRPLYNEQFFGPGTRLTVL.

The rearrangement uses TRBV2 and TRBJ2-3, with no clear D. From germline, CDR1 is SNHLY and CDR2 FYNNEI. V was clipped by 1 base and J by 5 bases, with 7 bases between them. CDR3 size: 13 residues. The chain's CDR3 is CASSEVSGDTQYF. CDR3 DNA sequence: TGTGCCAGCAGTGAAGTATCAGGAGATACGCAGTATTTT.

V is TRBV9 and J is TRBJ2-6; 9 nucleotides align to TRBD1. The CDR3 sequence is 17 residues long. Germline V gene data show CDR1 as SGDLS and CDR2 as YYNGEE. The junction had 5 bases not matched to a gene; V was cut back by 0 bases and J by 4 bases. The CDR3 DNA reads TGTGCCAGCAGCGTAGTGGGACAGGGCCCCGGGGCCAACGTCCTGACTTTC. Translation gives CASSVVGQGPGANVLTF.

The V call is TRBV4-2, the J call TRBJ2-1; TRBD2 aligns across 15 bases. Germline V CDR1 and CDR2: LGHNA, YNFKEQ. J was trimmed by 8 bases and V by 2 bases; bases with no gene match: 4. This CDR3 contains 16 residues. The CDR3, as DNA: TGTGCCAGCAGCCAACCTGGACTAGCGGGAGGGGATGAGCAGTTCTTC. Its protein product is CASSQPGLAGGDEQFF.

The chain combines TRBV4-2 with TRBJ2-6; 8 bases match TRBD1. Trimming removed 1 base from V and 0 bases from J; junction bases left unmatched: 11. The CDR3 is 20 residues long. Per germline, CDR1 LGHNA and CDR2 YNFKEQ. The CDR3 reads CASSQVGRQGSFSGANVLTF. CDR3 bases: TGTGCCAGCAGCCAAGTTGGCCGACAGGGGTCTTTCTCTGGGGCCAACGTCCTGACTTTC.

This sequence joins TRBV29-1 and TRBJ2-2; 10 bases are shared with TRBD1. The CDR3 runs to 14 residues. V trimming: 6 bases; J trimming: 5 bases; junction bases outside the gene matches: 6. CDR1 and CDR2 from the germline V gene are SQVTM and ANQGSEA. The CDR3 DNA reads as TGCAGCGTAAAGACAGGGGGCGGAACCGGGGAGCTGTTTTTT. It encodes CSVKTGGGTGELFF.

This clone was detected once. This rearrangement joins TRBV28 to TRBJ1-5, with 7 bases that match TRBD1. The germline V gene encodes CDR1 MDHEN and CDR2 SYDVKM. With 5 bases clipped from V and 1 base from J, the junction kept 8 bases outside the gene matches. The CDR3 loop spans 16 amino acids. CDR3 sequence: CASSVVAGGSNQPQHF. As DNA, the CDR3 is TGTGCCAGCAGTGTCGTCGCAGGGGGAAGCAATCAGCCCCAGCATTTT.

The chain carries TRBV19 and TRBJ1-1; D uncertain. Trimming left V 5 bases short and J 0 bases short, with 10 bases between. The CDR3 consists of 14 residues. Per the germline V gene, CDR1 is LNHDA and CDR2 is SQIVND (reference sequence). DNA of the CDR3: TGTGCCAGTAGTGTGGAGAGGGTGAACACTGAAGCTTTCTTT. Residues: CASSVERVNTEAFF.

V usage is TRBV21-1 and J usage is TRBJ2-3; TRBD2, the D gene given by the table, was not confirmed from the DNA. TRBV21-1 is tagged as a pseudogene. The CDR3 length is 20 residues. CDR3 sequence: CASSKVRSSGSALSTDTQYF. The CDR3, as DNA: TGTGCCAGCAGCAAAGTGAGGTCTAGCGGGAGTGCGCTTAGCACAGATACGCAGTATTTT.

The chain joins TRBV7-6 to TRBJ2-3; the D gene is possibly TRBD2 (5 bases). This CDR3 is 16 amino acids long. Trimming removed 1 base at V and 1 base at J, with 12 bases between. Germline V lookup: CDR1 SGHVS, CDR2 FNYEAQ. The CDR3 loop is CASSLGVGAGTDTQYF. The DNA for the CDR3 is TGTGCCAGCAGCTTAGGGGTGGGAGCGGGCACAGATACGCAGTATTTT.

CDR3 DNA: TGTGCCAGCTCACGAAGCGGGGGGCCCACAGATACGCAGTATTTT. Protein product: CASSRSGGPTDTQYF. The chain combines TRBV18 with TRBJ2-3; TRBD2 aligns across 9 bases. The CDR3 contains 15 residues. Losses at the gene ends were 4 bases for V and 2 bases for J; bases not matched to a gene: 4. Germline-derived CDR1 and CDR2 are KGHSH and LQKENI.

The chain has TRBV28 and TRBJ2-5, with 9 bases aligning to TRBD1. CDR1 is MDHEN, CDR2 SYDVKM, per germline. The trim removed 6 bases at V and 0 bases at J, leaving 2 bases unmatched. This CDR3 is built from 14 residues. The CDR3 loop is CASRQGANQETQYF. The CDR3 nucleotides read TGTGCCAGCAGACAGGGGGCCAACCAAGAGACCCAGTACTTC.

The gene calls are TRBV9 and TRBJ2-2; 8 bases match TRBD2. Germline lookup yields CDR1 SGDLS and CDR2 YYNGEE. Trimming took 3 bases from V and 3 from J; bases not matched to a gene: 7. The CDR3 totals 16 residues. CDR3 sequence: CASSAASGQYTGELFF. As DNA, the CDR3 is TGTGCCAGCAGCGCTGCTAGCGGGCAATACACCGGGGAGCTGTTTTTT.

The table lists this clone with a few counts. V and J are TRBV2 and TRBJ1-2; TRBD1 might be the D (6 bases). Trimming left V 7 bases short and J 5 bases short, with 14 bases between. This CDR3 is built from 13 residues. Germline V lookup: CDR1 SNHLY, CDR2 FYNNEI. The CDR3: CASKQSGVYGYTF. The CDR3 nucleotides are TGTGCCAGCAAACAGTCAGGGGTTTATGGCTACACCTTC.

The chain is built from TRBV19 and TRBJ2-1, with 7 bases matching TRBD1. J lost 9 bases, V lost 3 bases, and 11 bases had no gene match. The CDR3 runs to 15 residues. The germline CDR1 and CDR2 sequences are LNHDA and SQIVND (reference sequence). CDR3 loop: CASSIFRGPIGEQFF. The CDR3 coding sequence is TGTGCCAGTAGTATCTTTAGGGGGCCTATTGGTGAGCAGTTCTTC.

This chain connects TRBV5-1 to TRBJ2-1; D unclear. Germline values: CDR1 SGHRS, CDR2 YFSETQ. V was pared by 0 bases and J by 7 bases, with 11 bases between. This CDR3 has 14 amino acids. The CDR3 protein is CASSLVVIGNEQFF. The CDR3 bases are TGCGCCAGCAGCTTGGTAGTCATCGGGAATGAGCAGTTCTTC.

The chain recombines TRBV27 with TRBJ2-1; 7 nucleotides line up with TRBD2. Germline V lookup: CDR1 MNHEY, CDR2 SMNVEV (reference sequence). With V trimmed by 6 bases and J by 0 bases, 8 bases remained unmatched. This CDR3 is 16 amino acids long. The CDR3 here is CASRTGGSGSYNEQFF. As DNA, the CDR3 is TGTGCCAGCAGGACGGGGGGTAGCGGCTCCTACAATGAGCAGTTCTTC.

This chain links TRBV7-2 with TRBJ2-5; 9 bases map to TRBD2. V was clipped by 7 bases and J by 2 bases; unmatched bases: 8. The CDR3 is 15 amino acids. The germline gives CDR1 SGHTA, CDR2 FQGNSA. This CDR3 is CASTEMTSGQETQYF. In DNA, the CDR3 is TGTGCCAGCACGGAGATGACTAGCGGACAAGAGACCCAGTACTTC.

The chain is built from TRBV20-1 and TRBJ1-5; D might be TRBD1 (6 bases). Germline V gives CDR1 DFQATT, CDR2 SNEGSKA (reference sequence). This CDR3 has 12 amino acids. Trimming shortened V by 3 bases and J by 10 bases, and 13 bases separated the two germline ends. Here the CDR3 DNA reads TGCAGTGCTAGTCGGCAGGGGCTCCCCCAGCATTTT. Translating gives CSASRQGLPQHF.

The rearrangement links TRBV6-5 to TRBJ1-2; 7 nucleotides line up with TRBD1. The CDR3 has 14 amino acids. The V gene's germline CDR1 is MNHEY and CDR2 SVGAGI. The J segment lost 2 bases and the V segment lost 4 bases, leaving 4 bases of the junction unmatched. Here the CDR3 DNA reads TGTGCCAGCAGTTGGGGACAGTCCAACTATGGCTACACCTTC. It codes for CASSWGQSNYGYTF.

The V and J genes are TRBV18 and TRBJ1-4, with 7 nucleotides matching TRBD1. CDR3 length equals 21 residues. The J segment lost 0 bases and the V segment lost 4 bases, leaving 20 bases of the junction unmatched. Germline values: CDR1 KGHSH, CDR2 LQKENI. In DNA, the CDR3 is TGTGCCAGCTCACAAGTTGGGACAGTCTTCCAACTGAGCGCAACTAATGAAAAACTGTTTTTT. Protein: CASSQVGTVFQLSATNEKLFF.